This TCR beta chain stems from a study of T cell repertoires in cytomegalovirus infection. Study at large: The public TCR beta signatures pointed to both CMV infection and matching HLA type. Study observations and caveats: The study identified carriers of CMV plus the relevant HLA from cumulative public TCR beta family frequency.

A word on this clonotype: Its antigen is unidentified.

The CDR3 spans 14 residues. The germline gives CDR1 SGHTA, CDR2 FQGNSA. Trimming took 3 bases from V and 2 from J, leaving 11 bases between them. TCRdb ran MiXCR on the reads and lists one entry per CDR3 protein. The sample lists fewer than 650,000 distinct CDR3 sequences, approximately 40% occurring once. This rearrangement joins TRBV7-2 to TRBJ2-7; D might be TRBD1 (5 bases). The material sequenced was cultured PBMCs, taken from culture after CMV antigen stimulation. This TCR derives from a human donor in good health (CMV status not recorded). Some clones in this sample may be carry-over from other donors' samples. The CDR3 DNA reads TGTGCCAGCAGCTTTGCAGGGATCGCCTACGAGCAGTACTTC. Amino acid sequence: CASSFAGIAYEQYF.